Sequencing of this T cell receptor (beta chain) was carried out in a study of graft-versus-host responses after intestinal transplantation. Across the whole study: Transplantation in recipients was multivisceral, liver-intestinal, or isolated intestinal. Overall study results and limits: An association linked early post-transplant HvG declines with peak circulating GvH clone levels.

As regards this clone: Its antigen is still unknown.

Repertoires were generated with immunoSEQ multiplex PCR, while TCRdb's copy carries only in-frame clones and drops some. The sample consists of roughly 73,000 clones, around 87% of them appearing once. The CDR3 extends over 16 amino acids. Germline CDR1 and CDR2: SGHDT and YYEEEE. V lost 6 bases and J lost 1, with 16 bases in between. The receptor was isolated from a human donor who was the organ donor for an intestinal transplant. Sequenced material: unstimulated CD8+ T cells sorted from spleen or lymph node cells, taken before transplant. The genes are TRBV5-6 and TRBJ2-2; D perhaps matches TRBD1 (6 bases). The CDR3 sequence: CASIRGARGNTGELFF. In DNA, the CDR3 is TGTGCCAGCATCCGAGGGGCCAGGGGGAACACCGGGGAGCTGTTTTTT.